What follows describes a single TCR beta chain. The antigen is undetermined. The V end lost 5 bases, the J end lost 0 bases, and 8 bases lay between the germline ends. CDR1 MNHEY and CDR2 SMNVEV come from the germline V gene (reference sequence). This CDR3 is 15 amino acids long. The sample belongs to a study of lymphopenia after photon versus proton radiotherapy. TCRdb's table, derived via immunoSEQ multiplex PCR, lists solely in-frame clones and lacks some. This table holds some 44,000 clones, approximately 83% found once. Findings and caveats of the study: Relative stability marked proton patients; photon patients lost diversity and naive cells. Survival link was tested only in deceased patients; proton benefit remains a possibility. After lymphocyte nadir, photon-treated repertoires showed oligoclonal expansion, especially CD8+ Temra.

Material: peripheral blood, obtained from a patient treated with proton-based radiotherapy. The clonotype comes from a woman in her 70s with pancreatic cancer. The chain recombines TRBV27 with TRBJ2-6, with D hard to call. The CDR3 DNA reads TGTGCCAGCAGTCCCAGGACCTCTGGGGCCAACGTCCTGACTTTC. It specifies CASSPRTSGANVLTF.